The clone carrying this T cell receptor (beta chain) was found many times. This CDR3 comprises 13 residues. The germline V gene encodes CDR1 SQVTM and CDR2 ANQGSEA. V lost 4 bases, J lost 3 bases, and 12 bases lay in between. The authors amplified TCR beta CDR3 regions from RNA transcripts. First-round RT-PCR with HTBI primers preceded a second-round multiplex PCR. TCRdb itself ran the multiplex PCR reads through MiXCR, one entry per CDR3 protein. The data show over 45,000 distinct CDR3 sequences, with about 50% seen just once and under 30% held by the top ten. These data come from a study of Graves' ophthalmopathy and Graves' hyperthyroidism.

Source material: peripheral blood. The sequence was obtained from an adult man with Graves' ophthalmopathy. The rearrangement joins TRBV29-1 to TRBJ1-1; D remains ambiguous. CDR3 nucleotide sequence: TGCAGCGTTGCACGCAGCTACTACACTGAAGCTTTCTTT. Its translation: CSVARSYYTEAFF.